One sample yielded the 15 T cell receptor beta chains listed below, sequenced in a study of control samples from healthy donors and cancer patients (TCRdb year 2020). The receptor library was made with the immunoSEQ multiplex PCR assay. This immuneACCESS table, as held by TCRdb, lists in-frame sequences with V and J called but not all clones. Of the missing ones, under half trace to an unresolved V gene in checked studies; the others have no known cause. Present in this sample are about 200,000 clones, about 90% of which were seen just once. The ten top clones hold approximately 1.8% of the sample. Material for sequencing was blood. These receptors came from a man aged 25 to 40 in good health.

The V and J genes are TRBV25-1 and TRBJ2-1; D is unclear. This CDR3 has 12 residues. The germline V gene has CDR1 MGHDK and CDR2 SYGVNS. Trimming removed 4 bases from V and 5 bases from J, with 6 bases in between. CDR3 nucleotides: TGTGCCAGCAGTGGGAATAACAATGAGCAGTTCTTC. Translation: CASSGNNNEQFF.

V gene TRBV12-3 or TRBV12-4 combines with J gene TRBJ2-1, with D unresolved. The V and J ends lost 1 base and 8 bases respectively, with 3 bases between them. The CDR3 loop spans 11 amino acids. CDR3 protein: CASSLVDEQFF. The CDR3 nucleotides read TGTGCCAGCAGTTTAGTGGATGAGCAGTTCTTC.

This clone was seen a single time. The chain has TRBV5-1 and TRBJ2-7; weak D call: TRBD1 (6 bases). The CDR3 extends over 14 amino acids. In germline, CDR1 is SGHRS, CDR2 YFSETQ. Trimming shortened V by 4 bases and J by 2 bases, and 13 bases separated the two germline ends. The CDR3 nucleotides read TGCGCCAGCAGCGTTCAGGGGCCCCCCTACGAGCAGTACTTC. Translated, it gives CASSVQGPPYEQYF. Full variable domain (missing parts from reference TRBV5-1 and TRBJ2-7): KAGVTQTPRYLIKTRGQQVTLSCSPISGHRSVSWYQQTPGQGLQFLFEYFSETQRNKGNFPGRFSGRQFSNSRSEMNVSTLELGDSALYLCASSVQGPPYEQYFGPGTRLTVT.

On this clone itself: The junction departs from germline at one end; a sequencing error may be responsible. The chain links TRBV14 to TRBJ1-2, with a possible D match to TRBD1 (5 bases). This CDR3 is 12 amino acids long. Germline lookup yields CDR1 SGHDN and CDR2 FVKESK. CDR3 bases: TGTGCCAGCAGCCGGATCGAGGGGACTGCCAGCTTC. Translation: CASSRIEGTASF.

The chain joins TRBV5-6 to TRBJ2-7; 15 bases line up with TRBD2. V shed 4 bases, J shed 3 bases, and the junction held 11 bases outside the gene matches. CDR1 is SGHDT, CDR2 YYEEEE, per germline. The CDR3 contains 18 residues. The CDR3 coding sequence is TGTGCCAGCAGCCCGGGACTAGCGGGGGGCGGTAAAGACTACGAGCAGTACTTC. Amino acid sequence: CASSPGLAGGGKDYEQYF.

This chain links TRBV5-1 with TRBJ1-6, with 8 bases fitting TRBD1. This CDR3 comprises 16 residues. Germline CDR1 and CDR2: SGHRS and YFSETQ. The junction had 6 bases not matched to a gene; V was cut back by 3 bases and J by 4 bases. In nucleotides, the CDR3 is TGCGCCAGCAGCTATGACAGGGGCCGTTATAATTCACCCCTCCACTTT. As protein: CASSYDRGRYNSPLHF.

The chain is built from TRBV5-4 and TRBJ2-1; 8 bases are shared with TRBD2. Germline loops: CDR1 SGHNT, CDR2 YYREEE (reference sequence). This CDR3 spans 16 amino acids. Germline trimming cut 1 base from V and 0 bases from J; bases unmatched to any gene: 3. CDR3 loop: CASSLRLAGSYNEQFF. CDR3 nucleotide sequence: TGTGCCAGCAGCTTGCGGCTAGCGGGCTCCTACAATGAGCAGTTCTTC.

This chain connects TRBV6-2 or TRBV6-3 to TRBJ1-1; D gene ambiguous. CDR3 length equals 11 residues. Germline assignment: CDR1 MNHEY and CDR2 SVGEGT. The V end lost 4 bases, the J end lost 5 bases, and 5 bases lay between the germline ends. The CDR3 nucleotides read TGTGCCAGCAGTTTGGGAACTGAAGCTTTCTTT. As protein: CASSLGTEAFF.

The CDR3 DNA reads as TGTGCCAGCAGTTACGGAGGGGGCGGATCCCCCGGGGAGCTGTTTTTT. Encoded protein: CASSYGGGGSPGELFF. The chain carries TRBV6-5 and TRBJ2-2, with D tentatively TRBD1 (7 bases). The CDR3 covers 16 residues. The V and J ends lost 2 bases and 6 bases respectively, with 16 bases between them. Germline V gene lookup returns CDR1 MNHEY and CDR2 SVGAGI.

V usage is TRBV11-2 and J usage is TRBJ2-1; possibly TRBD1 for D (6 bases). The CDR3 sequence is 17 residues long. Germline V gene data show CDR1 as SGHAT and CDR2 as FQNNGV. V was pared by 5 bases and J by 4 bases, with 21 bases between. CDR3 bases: TGTGCCAGCAGCACCTTACAGGGTCTGGGTAGATACAATGAGCAGTTCTTC. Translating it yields CASSTLQGLGRYNEQFF.

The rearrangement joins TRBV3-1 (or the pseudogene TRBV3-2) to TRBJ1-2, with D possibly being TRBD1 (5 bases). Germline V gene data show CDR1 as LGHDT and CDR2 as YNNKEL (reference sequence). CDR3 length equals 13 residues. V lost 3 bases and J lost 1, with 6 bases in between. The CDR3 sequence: CASSQGDNYGYTF. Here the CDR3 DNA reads TGTGCCAGCAGCCAGGGGGATAACTATGGCTACACCTTC.

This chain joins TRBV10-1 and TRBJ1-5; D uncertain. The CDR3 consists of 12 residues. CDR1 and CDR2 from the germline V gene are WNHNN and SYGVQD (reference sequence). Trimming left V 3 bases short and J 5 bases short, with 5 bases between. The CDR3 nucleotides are TGCGCCAGCAGTGATGGGTATCAGCCCCAGCATTTT. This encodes CASSDGYQPQHF.

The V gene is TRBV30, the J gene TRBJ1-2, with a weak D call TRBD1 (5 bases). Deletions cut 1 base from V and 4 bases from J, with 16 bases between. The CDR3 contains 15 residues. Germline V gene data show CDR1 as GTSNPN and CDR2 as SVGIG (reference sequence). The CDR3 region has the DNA TGTGCCTGGAGTGAGACCCGGGGCATGGGCTATGGCTACACCTTC. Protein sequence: CAWSETRGMGYGYTF. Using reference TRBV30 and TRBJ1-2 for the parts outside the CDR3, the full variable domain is SQTIHQWPATLVQPVGSPLSLECTVEGTSNPNLYWYRQAAGRGLQLLFYSVGIGQISSEVPQNLSASRPQDRQFILSSKKLLLSDSGFYLCAWSETRGMGYGYTFGSGTRLTVV.

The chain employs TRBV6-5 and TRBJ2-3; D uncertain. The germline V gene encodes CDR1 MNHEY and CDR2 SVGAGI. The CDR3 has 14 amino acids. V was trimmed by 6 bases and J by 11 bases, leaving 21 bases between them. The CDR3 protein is CASSRGALPSWQYF. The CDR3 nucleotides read TGTGCCAGCAGCCGCGGTGCCCTTCCCAGTTGGCAGTATTTT.

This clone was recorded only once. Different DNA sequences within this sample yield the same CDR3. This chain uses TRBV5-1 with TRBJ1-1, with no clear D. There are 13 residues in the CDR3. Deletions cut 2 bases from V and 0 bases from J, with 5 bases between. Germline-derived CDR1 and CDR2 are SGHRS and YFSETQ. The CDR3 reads CASSFDVNTEAFF. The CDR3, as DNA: TGCGCCAGCAGCTTCGACGTGAACACTGAAGCTTTCTTT.